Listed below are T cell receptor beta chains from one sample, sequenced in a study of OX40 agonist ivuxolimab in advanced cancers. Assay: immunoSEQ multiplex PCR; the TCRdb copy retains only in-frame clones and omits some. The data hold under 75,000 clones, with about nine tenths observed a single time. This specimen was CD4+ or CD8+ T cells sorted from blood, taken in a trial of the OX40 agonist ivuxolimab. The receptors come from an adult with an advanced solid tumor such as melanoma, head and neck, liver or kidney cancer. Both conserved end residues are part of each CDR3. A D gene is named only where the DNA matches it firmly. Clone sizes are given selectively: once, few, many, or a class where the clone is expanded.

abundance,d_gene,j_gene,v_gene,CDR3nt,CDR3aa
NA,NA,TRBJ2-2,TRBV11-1,TGTGCCAGCAGCCTCCGGGTCTCGGGCGGGGAGCTGTTTTTT,CASSLRVSGGELFF
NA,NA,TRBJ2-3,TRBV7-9,TGTGCCAGCCTATCAGGCACAGATACGCAGTATTTT,CASLSGTDTQYF
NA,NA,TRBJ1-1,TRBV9,TGTGCCAGCAGCACGGGGGGTGACACTGAAGCTTTCTTT,CASSTGGDTEAFF
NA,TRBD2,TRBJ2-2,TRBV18,TGTGCCAGCCGGGGGACTAGCGGAGACCTGATGCGCGATGGCACCGGGGAGCTGTTTTTT,CASRGTSGDLMRDGTGELFF
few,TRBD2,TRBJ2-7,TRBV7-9,TGTGCCAGCAGCCAACTAGCGGAGGAGCAGTACTTC,CASSQLAEEQYF
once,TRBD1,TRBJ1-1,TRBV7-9,TGTGCCAGCAGCCCGACAGGGGGAAACACTGAAGCTTTCTTT,CASSPTGGNTEAFF
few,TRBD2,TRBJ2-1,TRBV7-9,TGTGCCAGCAGCCCCGGGACTAGCGGGACCGATGAGCAGTTCTTC,CASSPGTSGTDEQFF
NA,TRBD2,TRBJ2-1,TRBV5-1,TGCGCCAGCAGCTTGGCCCTGGGGCTAGCGGGCCTCTACAATGAGCAGTTCTTC,CASSLALGLAGLYNEQFF
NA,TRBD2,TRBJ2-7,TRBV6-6,TGTGCCAGCAGTTACTCGTATAGCGGGAGCGTCTACGAGCAGTACTTC,CASSYSYSGSVYEQYF
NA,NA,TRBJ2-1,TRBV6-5,TGTGCCAGCAGTTGGGACATTTCAAACAATGAGCAGTTCTTC,CASSWDISNNEQFF
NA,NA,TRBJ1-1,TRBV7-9,TGTGCCAGCAGCTTCGGGGGGGTCCCGAACACTGAAGCTTTCTTT,CASSFGGVPNTEAFF